The 15 T cell receptor beta chains below were found in one sample sequenced in a study of cytomegalovirus exposure and HLA in healthy donors. Using immunoSEQ multiplex PCR, the repertoire was profiled, and TCRdb retains in-frame clones only, with some absent. Here the sample spans about 43,000 clones, roughly nine tenths being singletons. The sequenced material came from PBMCs. The source of these receptors is a man in his late teens or twenties in good health and CMV-seronegative.

The genes are TRBV28 and TRBJ1-3, with 7 bases identical to TRBD1. With 2 bases clipped from V and 4 bases from J, the junction kept 5 bases outside the gene matches. The CDR3 is 15 amino acids. Looked up from germline, CDR1 is MDHEN and CDR2 is SYDVKM. CDR3 nucleotides: TGTGCCAGCAGTTTAAGGGGGCAGGGAGGAAACACCATATATTTT. This codes for CASSLRGQGGNTIYF.

The CDR3 region is CAISQVLYSTDTQYF. CDR3 bases: TGTGCCATCAGCCAGGTTTTGTATAGCACAGATACGCAGTATTTT. The chain couples TRBV10-3 to TRBJ2-3, with unresolved D. The CDR3 sequence is 15 residues long. Trimming stripped 6 bases from V and 0 bases from J, with 13 bases between. Germline V gives CDR1 ENHRY, CDR2 SYGVKD.

This clone has only one observation. The CDR3 DNA reads TGTGCCAGCAGCCTCGGGACAGGGGGCTCAGATACGCAGTATTTT. Protein sequence: CASSLGTGGSDTQYF. The chain links TRBV4-2 to TRBJ2-3, with TRBD1 identical over 12 bases. Trimming took 4 bases from V and 4 from J; bases not matched to a gene: 3. Looked up from germline, CDR1 is LGHNA and CDR2 is YNFKEQ. This CDR3 contains 15 residues.

V and J are TRBV19 and TRBJ1-5; D gene ambiguous. There are 13 residues in the CDR3. Germline V CDR1 and CDR2: LNHDA, SQIVND (reference sequence). V dropped 7 bases and J dropped 4 bases, with 11 bases sitting between them. The CDR3 protein is CASTSGRNQPQHF. The CDR3 coding sequence is TGTGCCAGTACTAGCGGGAGGAATCAGCCCCAGCATTTT.

This clone was seen more than once but under ten times. This chain links TRBV6-6 with TRBJ2-7; 7 bases agree with TRBD1. The junction had 10 bases not matched to a gene; V was cut back by 6 bases and J by 5 bases. CDR3 length: 14 residues. Germline CDR1 is MNHNY and CDR2 is SVGAGI (reference sequence). CDR3 loop: CASSQQGSRDEQYF. For the CDR3, the DNA is TGTGCCAGCAGCCAACAGGGGTCGCGGGACGAGCAGTACTTC.

The DNA of the CDR3 is TGTGCCAGCAGCGCCTCTAGCGGGAGTCCAGATACGCAGTATTTT. Its protein is CASSASSGSPDTQYF. This chain uses TRBV11-3 with TRBJ2-3; 10 positions agree with TRBD2. Germline assignment: CDR1 SGHNT and CDR2 YENEEA. The CDR3 totals 15 residues. V lost 5 bases to trimming and J lost 4 bases; unmatched junction nucleotides: 6.

V is TRBV5-5 and J is TRBJ1-2; the D is unclear. The CDR3 loop spans 13 amino acids. Trimming cost V 2 bases and J 2 bases, with 7 bases left between them. The germline V gene has CDR1 SGHKS and CDR2 YYEKEE (reference sequence). The CDR3 loop is CASSFSGNYGYTF. In nucleotides, the CDR3 is TGTGCCAGCAGCTTCTCGGGGAACTATGGCTACACCTTC.

By frequency in the sample, this clone is medium-sized (0.01 to 0.1%). J is TRBJ2-7 and V is TRBV6-1; weak D call: TRBD2 (5 bases). Trimming pared 0 bases from V and 0 bases from J, leaving 9 bases between. The CDR3 runs 15 residues. Looked up from germline, CDR1 is MNHNS and CDR2 is SASEGT. CDR3 DNA sequence: TGTGCCAGCAGTGAAGCAGGGAGCGGCTCCTACGAGCAGTACTTC. This translates into CASSEAGSGSYEQYF.

Worth noting for this clone: The identical CDR3 is also encoded by other nucleotide sequences in the sample. In DNA, the CDR3 is TGTGCCAGCAGCCTGGACAGGGGCTACGAGCAGTACTTC. Translation gives CASSLDRGYEQYF. This rearrangement joins TRBV5-6 to TRBJ2-7, with TRBD1 matching over 9 bases. CDR1 SGHDT and CDR2 YYEEEE come from the germline V gene. V trimming: 4 bases; J trimming: 3 bases; junction bases outside the gene matches: 2. The CDR3 has 13 amino acids.

The chain joins TRBV11-2 to TRBJ2-7; TRBD1 might be the D (5 bases). Deletions cut 1 base from V and 6 bases from J, with 10 bases between. The germline gives CDR1 SGHAT, CDR2 FQNNGV. The CDR3 has 13 residues. Here the CDR3 reads CASSLGQGGEQYF. Written as DNA, the CDR3 is TGTGCCAGCAGCTTAGGGCAGGGCGGCGAGCAGTACTTC.

The CDR3 spells CASSLAGTSEYNEQFF. CDR3 in DNA: TGTGCCAGCAGCTTAGCCGGGACTAGCGAATACAATGAGCAGTTCTTC. This sequence joins TRBV7-2 and TRBJ2-1, with 10 bases matching TRBD2. The CDR3 consists of 16 residues. Germline CDR1 reads SGHTA; CDR2 reads FQGNSA. The V segment lost 0 bases and the J segment 4 bases; nucleotides outside the gene matches: 3.

The chain has TRBV28 and TRBJ2-3; perhaps TRBD1 as D (6 bases). The CDR3 has 15 residues. V shed 6 bases and J shed 1 base, with 14 bases lying between them. The V gene's germline CDR1 is MDHEN and CDR2 SYDVKM. CDR3 in amino acids: CASRLTGGGTDTQYF. As DNA, the CDR3 is TGTGCCAGCAGGCTGACAGGTGGGGGCACAGATACGCAGTATTTT. Drawing the rest from reference TRBV28 and TRBJ2-3, the complete variable domain is DVKVTQSSRYLVKRTGEKVFLECVQDMDHENMFWYRQDPGLGLRLIYFSYDVKMKEKGDIPEGYSVSREKKERFSLILESASTNQTSMYLCASRLTGGGTDTQYFGPGTRLTVL.

This rearrangement joins TRBV19 to TRBJ1-1; 9 positions agree with TRBD1. Germline CDR1 LNHDA, CDR2 SQIVND (reference sequence). The J segment lost 6 bases and the V segment lost 7 bases, leaving 6 bases of the junction unmatched. The CDR3 is 13 amino acids. The CDR3 region is CASKPGQGSEAFF. The CDR3 bases are TGTGCCAGTAAACCGGGACAGGGATCTGAAGCTTTCTTT.

V usage is TRBV7-9 and J usage is TRBJ1-3; 7 bases fit TRBD1. CDR1 and CDR2 from the germline V gene are SEHNR and FQNEAQ (reference sequence). This CDR3 spans 16 amino acids. The ends lost 1 base at V and 3 bases at J; junction bases unmatched: 6. The CDR3 sequence: CASSLEQGIFGNTIYF. The DNA for the CDR3 is TGTGCCAGCAGCTTAGAACAGGGGATATTTGGAAACACCATATATTTT.

The chain couples TRBV5-1 to TRBJ1-2; 9 positions agree with TRBD1. The junction had 5 bases not matched to a gene; V was cut back by 0 bases and J by 8 bases. Looked up from germline, CDR1 is SGHRS and CDR2 is YFSETQ. The CDR3 runs to 14 residues. CDR3 DNA sequence: TGCGCCAGCAGCTTGGAGGGACAGGGACGAGGCTACACCTTC. It translates to CASSLEGQGRGYTF.